This TCR beta chain is from a study of CD8 T cells in ankylosing spondylitis. The study, taken as a whole, reports: Roughly eight highly homologous variants made up a TCR beta motif that seemed to typify ankylosing spondylitis blood.

V lost 0 bases to trimming and J lost 4 bases, with 7 bases between them. CDR3 length: 14 residues. CDR1 MNHEY and CDR2 SVGAGI come from the germline V gene. Using quantitative 5'-RACE with molecular barcodes, the authors made TCR beta libraries. One entry per CDR3 protein, called by TCRdb with MiXCR from the 5' RACE reads. The sample contains about 400,000 distinct CDR3 sequences, approximately 20% of which appear only once. With regard to this clonotype: Its antigen is currently unknown.

The genes are TRBV6-5 and TRBJ2-1, with no clear D. The source material was blood, either unsorted or a sorted T cell fraction (not recorded which). The receptor was isolated from a male donor with ankylosing spondylitis or in good health (not recorded which). The CDR3 nucleotides read TGTGCCAGCAGTTACTCGACGCGGTACAATGAGCAGTTCTTC. Translation: CASSYSTRYNEQFF.